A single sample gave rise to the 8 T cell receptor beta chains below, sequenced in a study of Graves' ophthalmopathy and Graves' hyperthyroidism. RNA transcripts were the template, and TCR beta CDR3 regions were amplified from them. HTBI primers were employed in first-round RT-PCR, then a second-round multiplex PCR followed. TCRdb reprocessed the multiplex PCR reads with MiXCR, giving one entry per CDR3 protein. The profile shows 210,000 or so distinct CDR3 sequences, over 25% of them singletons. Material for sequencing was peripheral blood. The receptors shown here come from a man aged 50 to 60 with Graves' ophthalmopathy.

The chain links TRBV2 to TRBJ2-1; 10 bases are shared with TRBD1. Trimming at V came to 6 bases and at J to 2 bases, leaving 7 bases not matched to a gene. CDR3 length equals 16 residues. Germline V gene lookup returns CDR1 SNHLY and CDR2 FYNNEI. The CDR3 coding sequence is TGTGCCAGCAGCGGGACAGGGGAGAAGCCCTACAATGAGCAGTTCTTC. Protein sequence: CASSGTGEKPYNEQFF. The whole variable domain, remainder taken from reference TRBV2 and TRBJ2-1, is EPEVTQTPSHQVTQMGQEVILRCVPISNHLYFYWYRQILGQKVEFLVSFYNNEISEKSEIFDDQFSVERPDGSNFTLKIRSTKLEDSAMYFCASSGTGEKPYNEQFFGPGTRLTVL.

CDR3 nucleotides: TGTGCCAGTCGGGACAGCCTTAACTATGGCTACACCTTC. Amino acid sequence: CASRDSLNYGYTF. This chain joins TRBV12-3 or TRBV12-4 and TRBJ1-2; 7 bases map to TRBD1. The CDR3 length is 13 residues. The V segment lost 9 bases and the J segment 1 base; nucleotides outside the gene matches: 5.

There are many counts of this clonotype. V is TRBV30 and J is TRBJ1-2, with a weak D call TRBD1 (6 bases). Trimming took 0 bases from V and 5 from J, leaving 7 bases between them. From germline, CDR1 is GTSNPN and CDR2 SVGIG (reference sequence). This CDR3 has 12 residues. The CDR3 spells CAWSVGGYGYTF. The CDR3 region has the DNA TGTGCCTGGAGTGTAGGGGGGTATGGCTACACCTTC.

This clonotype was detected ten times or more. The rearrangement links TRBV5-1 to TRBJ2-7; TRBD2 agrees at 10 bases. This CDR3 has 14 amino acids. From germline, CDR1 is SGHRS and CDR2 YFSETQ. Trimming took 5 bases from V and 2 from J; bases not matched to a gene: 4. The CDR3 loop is CASRLSGRAYEQYF. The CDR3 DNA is TGCGCCAGCAGACTCAGCGGGAGGGCCTACGAGCAGTACTTC.

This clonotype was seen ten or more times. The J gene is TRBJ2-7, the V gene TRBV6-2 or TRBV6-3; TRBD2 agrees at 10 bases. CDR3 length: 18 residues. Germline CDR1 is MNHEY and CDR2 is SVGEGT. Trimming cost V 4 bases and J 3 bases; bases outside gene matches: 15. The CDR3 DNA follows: TGTGCCAGCAGTTTTCCGACTAGCGGGCAAGTAGAGGGCTACGAGCAGTACTTC. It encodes CASSFPTSGQVEGYEQYF.

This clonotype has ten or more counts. The CDR3 bases are TGTGCCAGCAGTCAAGGACAGGGGCGGGCCACTGAAGCTTTCTTT. This sequence encodes CASSQGQGRATEAFF. The chain combines TRBV6-1 with TRBJ1-1, with 9 bases identical to TRBD1. Germline CDR1 is MNHNS and CDR2 is SASEGT. Trimming removed 5 bases from V and 4 bases from J; junction bases left unmatched: 8. This CDR3 spans 15 amino acids.

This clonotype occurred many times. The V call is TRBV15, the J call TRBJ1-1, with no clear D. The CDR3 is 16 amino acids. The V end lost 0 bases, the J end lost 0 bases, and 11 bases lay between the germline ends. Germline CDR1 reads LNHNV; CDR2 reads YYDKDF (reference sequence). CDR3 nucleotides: TGTGCCACCAGCAGAGATCTTGTAGTGGTGAACACTGAAGCTTTCTTT. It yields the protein CATSRDLVVVNTEAFF. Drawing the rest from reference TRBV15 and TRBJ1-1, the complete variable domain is DAMVIQNPRYQVTQFGKPVTLSCSQTLNHNVMYWYQQKSSQAPKLLFHYYDKDFNNEADTPDNFQSRRPNTSFCFLDIRSPGLGDTAMYLCATSRDLVVVNTEAFFGQGTRLTVV.

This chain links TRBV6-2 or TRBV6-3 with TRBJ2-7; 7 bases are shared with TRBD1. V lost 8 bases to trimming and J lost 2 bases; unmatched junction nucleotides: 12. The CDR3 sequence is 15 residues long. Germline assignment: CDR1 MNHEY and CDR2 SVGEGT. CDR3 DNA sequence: TGTGCCAGCTGTAATCACAGGGACAGACCCTACGAGCAGTACTTC. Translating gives CASCNHRDRPYEQYF.